The 29 T cell receptor beta chains below were found in one sample sequenced in a study of T cell responses to AZD1222 COVID-19 vaccine. Profiled with immunoSEQ multiplex PCR; TCRdb holds only in-frame clones, not every one. The sample has roughly 120,000 clones; 88% are singletons. The sample was peripheral blood, taken on day 0 of MenACWY control vaccination. These receptor sequences come from an adult in good health.

The chain uses TRBV28 and TRBJ1-6, with D maybe TRBD1 (5 bases). Germline loops: CDR1 MDHEN, CDR2 SYDVKM. V was cut by 3 bases and J by 7 bases, with 10 bases left in between. The CDR3 is made up of 14 amino acids. Written as DNA, the CDR3 is TGTGCCAGCAGTTTCTGGGGGGGGAATTCACCCCTCCACTTT. The encoded protein is CASSFWGGNSPLHF.

The chain combines TRBV28 with TRBJ2-3; D is uncertain. The CDR3 is 14 residues long. Trimming pared 5 bases from V and 5 bases from J, leaving 14 bases between. CDR1 MDHEN and CDR2 SYDVKM come from the germline V gene. The CDR3 sequence: CASSELRLEDTQYF. Here the CDR3 DNA reads TGTGCCAGCAGTGAGTTGCGGCTAGAAGATACGCAGTATTTT.

The rearrangement links TRBV7-2 to TRBJ2-3; D ambiguous. The CDR3 loop spans 15 amino acids. Looked up from germline, CDR1 is SGHTA and CDR2 is FQGNSA. With 2 bases removed from V and 0 bases from J, the gap between germline ends came to 9 bases. The CDR3, as DNA: TGTGCCAGCAGCTTAAGGCCTCAGAGCACAGATACGCAGTATTTT. Translation: CASSLRPQSTDTQYF.

This CDR3 reads CARQRGFARDYEQYF. CDR3 in DNA: TGTGCCCGACAGAGGGGGTTTGCTCGGGACTACGAGCAGTACTTC. The J gene is TRBJ2-7, the V gene TRBV24-1; weak D call: TRBD1 (6 bases). Germline V lookup: CDR1 KGHDR, CDR2 SFDVKD. Deletions cut 12 bases from V and 3 bases from J, with 23 bases between. The CDR3 is made up of 15 amino acids.

The chain uses TRBV9 and TRBJ2-1; 10 bases fit TRBD2. This CDR3 has 15 residues. V dropped 0 bases and J dropped 7; count of bases not matched to a gene: 4. The germline V gene has CDR1 SGDLS and CDR2 YYNGEE. In DNA form, the CDR3 reads TGTGCCAGCAGCGTAGTTCCTAGCGGGAGAAATGAGCAGTTCTTC. This encodes CASSVVPSGRNEQFF. The full variable domain, with the rest looked up from reference TRBV9 and TRBJ2-1, is DSGVTQTPKHLITATGQRVTLRCSPRSGDLSVYWYQQSLDQGLQFLIQYYNGEERAKGNILERFSAQQFPDLHSELNLSSLELGDSALYFCASSVVPSGRNEQFFGPGTRLTVL.

The chain has TRBV19 and TRBJ2-7; tentative D call: TRBD2 (6 bases). Germline loops: CDR1 LNHDA, CDR2 SQIVND (reference sequence). V shed 0 bases and J shed 3 bases, with 15 bases lying between them. The CDR3 is made up of 16 amino acids. The CDR3 DNA sequence: TGTGCCAGTAGTATAGAGGGGCCGGGGGTATACTACGAGCAGTACTTC. It is translated as CASSIEGPGVYYEQYF.

This rearrangement joins TRBV29-1 to TRBJ2-3; 7 nucleotides align to TRBD2. J gave up 1 base and V 5 bases, and 0 bases lay outside the gene matches. Germline lookup yields CDR1 SQVTM and CDR2 ANQGSEA. The CDR3 totals 12 residues. The CDR3 sequence is CSVRGGTDTQYF. As DNA, the CDR3 is TGCAGCGTTCGGGGGGGCACAGATACGCAGTATTTT.

There are a few counts of this clone. The rearrangement uses TRBV30 and TRBJ2-3, with TRBD1 matching 7 bases. CDR3 length: 14 residues. From germline, CDR1 is GTSNPN and CDR2 SVGIG (reference sequence). V was pared by 5 bases and J by 0 bases, with 5 bases of the junction left unmatched. The CDR3 loop reads CAWGTVPSTDTQYF. The CDR3 nucleotides are TGTGCCTGGGGGACAGTCCCTAGCACAGATACGCAGTATTTT.

This clone was seen a few times. The chain carries TRBV7-2 and TRBJ2-7; D may be TRBD1 (6 bases). The germline V gene encodes CDR1 SGHTA and CDR2 FQGNSA. CDR3 size: 14 residues. Trimming pared 1 base from V and 2 bases from J, leaving 9 bases between. CDR3: CASSLDTGTYEQYF. In DNA form, the CDR3 reads TGTGCCAGCAGCTTAGATACAGGGACCTACGAGCAGTACTTC.

The chain couples TRBV7-2 to TRBJ2-4; D perhaps matches TRBD1 (5 bases). Trimming took off 4 bases at V and 2 bases at J, with 12 bases between the two ends. Per the germline V gene, CDR1 is SGHTA and CDR2 is FQGNSA. CDR3 length equals 15 residues. The DNA for the CDR3 is TGTGCCAGCAGCTCCCTTCAGGGTTCCAAAAACATTCAGTACTTC. It codes for CASSSLQGSKNIQYF. Full variable domain (outside the CDR3, taken from reference TRBV7-2 and TRBJ2-4): GAGVSQSPSNKVTEKGKDVELRCDPISGHTALYWYRQSLGQGLEFLIYFQGNSAPDKSGLPSDRFSAERTGGSVSTLTIQRTQQEDSAVYLCASSSLQGSKNIQYFGAGTRLSVL.

The V and J genes are TRBV19 and TRBJ1-1; 8 bases fit TRBD1. Germline V gene data show CDR1 as LNHDA and CDR2 as SQIVND (reference sequence). With V trimmed by 3 bases and J by 2 bases, 11 bases remained unmatched. The CDR3 extends over 17 amino acids. This CDR3 is CASSMTAGGMGNTEAFF. The CDR3, as DNA: TGTGCCAGTAGTATGACGGCAGGGGGCATGGGAAACACTGAAGCTTTCTTT.

This clone showed up just once. The V and J genes are TRBV19 and TRBJ2-1, with D possibly being TRBD2 (5 bases). Trimming stripped 6 bases from V and 3 bases from J, with 12 bases between. CDR1 and CDR2 (germline): LNHDA, SQIVND (reference sequence). This CDR3 comprises 14 residues. CDR3 in amino acids: CASRPGFLYNEQFF. DNA for the CDR3: TGTGCCAGTAGGCCGGGGTTTCTCTACAATGAGCAGTTCTTC.

With respect to this clone: One end of the junction is discordant with germline, which a read error may explain. This chain connects TRBV7-7 to TRBJ2-2; 7 nucleotides align to TRBD1. This CDR3 spans 15 amino acids. The germline V gene has CDR1 SSHAT and CDR2 FNYEAQ (reference sequence). CDR3 sequence (DNA): TGTGCTAGCAGCCACGACAGGGAAGGCACCGGGGAGCTGTTTTTT. Protein: CASSHDREGTGELFF.

The chain has TRBV28 and TRBJ2-2; unclear D gene. Germline V CDR1 and CDR2: MDHEN, SYDVKM. The CDR3 spans 13 residues. V was clipped by 8 bases and J by 10 bases, with 17 bases between them. The CDR3: CASGLLPQEELFF. CDR3 in DNA: TGTGCCAGCGGGCTTCTACCCCAGGAGGAGCTGTTTTTT.

The chain uses TRBV28 and TRBJ1-2, with 7 bases fitting TRBD1. Losses at the gene ends were 5 bases for V and 8 bases for J; bases not matched to a gene: 8. CDR1 MDHEN and CDR2 SYDVKM come from the germline V gene. CDR3 length: 13 amino acids. The CDR3 nucleotides read TGTGCCAGCAGTGGGGACAGCGGGTTGGGCTACACCTTC. Translated, it gives CASSGDSGLGYTF.

The chain employs TRBV19 and TRBJ2-2; TRBD2 matches at 12 bases. The trim removed 2 bases at V and 6 bases at J, leaving 4 bases unmatched. CDR1 and CDR2 from the germline V gene are LNHDA and SQIVND (reference sequence). The CDR3 has 16 amino acids. The CDR3 sequence is CASSIRLAGAAGELFF. In DNA, the CDR3 is TGTGCCAGTAGTATAAGACTAGCGGGAGCTGCCGGGGAGCTGTTTTTT.

The V gene is TRBV6-5, the J gene TRBJ2-7; TRBD1 matches 9 bases. The V segment lost 7 bases and the J segment 5 bases; nucleotides outside the gene matches: 12. Germline values: CDR1 MNHEY, CDR2 SVGAGI. This CDR3 has 15 residues. This chain's CDR3 is CASKRGQGIPHEQYF. In nucleotides, the CDR3 is TGTGCCAGCAAGAGGGGACAGGGTATTCCCCACGAGCAGTACTTC.

The gene calls are TRBV27 and TRBJ2-7; D may correspond to TRBD1 or TRBD2 (6 bases each). Trimming pared 5 bases from V and 2 bases from J, leaving 13 bases between. CDR1 MNHEY and CDR2 SMNVEV come from the germline V gene (reference sequence). The CDR3 totals 14 residues. In DNA form, the CDR3 reads TGTGCCAGCAGTCCAACAGGGAGGACCTACGAGCAGTACTTC. As protein: CASSPTGRTYEQYF.

This chain joins TRBV12-3 or TRBV12-4 and TRBJ1-5; D not certain. The ends were cut back, 2 bases at V and 8 bases at J, with 10 bases in the middle. There are 13 residues in the CDR3. CDR3 sequence: CASSLRTSEPQHF. The CDR3 DNA sequence: TGTGCCAGCAGTTTACGGACCTCGGAGCCCCAGCATTTT.

The CDR3 region is CATSRGTGGNQPQHF. In DNA form, the CDR3 reads TGTGCCACCAGCAGGGGGACAGGGGGCAATCAGCCCCAGCATTTT. The V call is TRBV15, the J call TRBJ1-5, with 10 bases lining up with TRBD1. Losses at the gene ends were 3 bases for V and 2 bases for J; bases not matched to a gene: 1. Germline values: CDR1 LNHNV, CDR2 YYDKDF (reference sequence). This CDR3 spans 15 amino acids.

This chain joins TRBV6-5 and TRBJ1-6, with D possibly matching TRBD1 (6 bases). The CDR3 extends over 14 amino acids. Germline CDR1 MNHEY, CDR2 SVGAGI. V was trimmed by 4 bases and J by 9 bases, leaving 13 bases between them. CDR3 protein: CASSSGVLGSPLHF. DNA of the CDR3: TGTGCCAGCAGTTCAGGGGTTCTTGGTTCACCCCTCCACTTT.

V is TRBV5-6 and J is TRBJ1-1, with D unclear. The CDR3 runs to 13 residues. V was cut by 5 bases and J by 2 bases, with 10 bases left in between. Germline loops: CDR1 SGHDT, CDR2 YYEEEE. The CDR3 reads CASSRGRNTEAFF. The CDR3 DNA is TGTGCCAGCAGTCGAGGGCGAAACACTGAAGCTTTCTTT.

This rearrangement joins TRBV11-2 to TRBJ2-3; either TRBD1 or TRBD2 may supply D (5 bases each). Per germline, CDR1 SGHAT and CDR2 FQNNGV. This CDR3 comprises 17 residues. Trimming took off 1 base at V and 4 bases at J, with 18 bases between the two ends. The CDR3 nucleotides are TGTGCCAGCAGCTTAGCGGGACGCAAGAAAGGGGCAGATACGCAGTATTTT. This encodes CASSLAGRKKGADTQYF.

The chain recombines TRBV19 with TRBJ1-5; D is perhaps TRBD1 (6 bases). The V end lost 3 bases, the J end lost 4 bases, and 16 bases lay between the germline ends. The CDR3 extends over 16 amino acids. Germline CDR1 is LNHDA and CDR2 is SQIVND (reference sequence). CDR3 loop: CASSIQGRFPNQPQHF. CDR3 nucleotide sequence: TGTGCCAGTAGTATTCAGGGGCGTTTTCCGAATCAGCCCCAGCATTTT.

The rearrangement joins TRBV5-1 to TRBJ2-7; tentatively, D is TRBD1 (5 bases). The germline V gene encodes CDR1 SGHRS and CDR2 YFSETQ. The ends were cut back, 6 bases at V and 0 bases at J, with 13 bases in the middle. This CDR3 comprises 14 residues. CDR3 amino acids: CASTQGPDSYEQYF. The CDR3 nucleotides read TGCGCCAGCACCCAGGGCCCGGACTCCTACGAGCAGTACTTC.

The CDR3 bases are TGTGCCAGCAGTTTACCAGGGGAGGCTAATGAAAAACTGTTTTTT. This codes for CASSLPGEANEKLFF. The V gene is TRBV28, the J gene TRBJ1-4; D might be TRBD1 (6 bases). The V and J ends lost 2 bases and 3 bases respectively, with 10 bases between them. Germline lookup yields CDR1 MDHEN and CDR2 SYDVKM. The CDR3 spans 15 residues.

J is TRBJ2-1 and V is TRBV6-5; D is unresolved. V lost 7 bases, J lost 9 bases, and 13 bases lay in between. The CDR3 consists of 12 residues. Germline V gives CDR1 MNHEY, CDR2 SVGAGI. CDR3 nucleotides: TGTGCCAGCACCGCCCAGATAGGTGAGCAGTTCTTC. Translated: CASTAQIGEQFF.

This sequence joins TRBV7-9 and TRBJ2-7, with TRBD2 as a possible D gene (6 bases). In germline, CDR1 is SEHNR, CDR2 FQNEAQ (reference sequence). The CDR3 sequence is 15 residues long. V lost 5 bases and J 0 bases, leaving 14 bases between the germline ends. The CDR3 region is CASSVGTASSYEQYF. CDR3 sequence (DNA): TGTGCCAGCAGCGTCGGGACTGCTAGCTCCTACGAGCAGTACTTC.

The chain has TRBV24-1 and TRBJ2-5, with 7 nucleotides matching TRBD2. CDR1 and CDR2 from the germline V gene are KGHDR and SFDVKD. CDR3 length: 15 residues. With 2 bases clipped from V and 5 bases from J, the junction kept 7 bases outside the gene matches. The CDR3 DNA reads as TGTGCCACCAGTGATTCGACACTAGCGTCGGAGACCCAGTACTTC. This translates into CATSDSTLASETQYF.